The 31 T cell receptor beta chains below come from one sample, sequenced in a study of blood T cells in healthy people across ages. Primed by a sample-barcoded 5' primer and a J-beta primer mix, a second PCR proceeded for about 7 to 11 cycles. TCRdb reprocessed the 5' RACE reads via MiXCR and lists one record per CDR3 protein. The data contain 800,000 or so distinct CDR3 sequences, roughly 25% of them singletons. The same sample was also studied in work on T cells of mothers and their children.

The sequenced material came from blood. These receptor sequences come from a boy aged 5 to 17 in good health.

The table lists this clonotype with a few counts. The genes are TRBV15 and TRBJ2-1, with 8 nucleotides matching TRBD2. V shed 2 bases, J shed 6 bases, and the junction held 12 bases outside the gene matches. From germline, CDR1 is LNHNV and CDR2 YYDKDF (reference sequence). CDR3 length: 17 residues. The CDR3 protein is CATSRPGTRLSFNEQFF. In DNA, the CDR3 is TGTGCCACCAGCAGACCTGGGACTAGACTAAGCTTCAATGAGCAGTTCTTC.

This chain connects TRBV24-1 to TRBJ2-5; no clear D gene. V lost 5 bases and J 5 bases, leaving 17 bases between the germline ends. The germline gives CDR1 KGHDR, CDR2 SFDVKD. This CDR3 contains 15 residues. CDR3 nucleotide sequence: TGTGCCACCAGTGGTGAGAAAGACACACGGGAGACCCAGTACTTC. Residues: CATSGEKDTRETQYF.

V is TRBV7-9 and J is TRBJ1-1; TRBD1 is a possible D gene (6 bases). V gave up 8 bases and J gave up 1 base, with 20 bases separating them. The germline gives CDR1 SEHNR, CDR2 FQNEAQ (reference sequence). CDR3 length: 16 amino acids. The CDR3 protein is CASAGQNRVRNTEAFF. In DNA, the CDR3 is TGTGCCAGCGCGGGGCAAAACAGGGTAAGGAACACTGAAGCTTTCTTT.

The genes are TRBV9 and TRBJ2-1, with 11 bases fitting TRBD2. The J call could be wrong; TRBJ2-7 is a better fit for the DNA end. Germline lookup yields CDR1 SGDLS and CDR2 YYNGEE. The CDR3 totals 19 residues. CDR3 sequence (DNA): TGTGCCAGCAGCGTAGAACTAGCGGGAGTTTCTTTCGGGACTGGGGAGCAGTACTTC. Its protein is CASSVELAGVSFGTGEQYF.

This clonotype has only one observation. The chain combines TRBV28 with TRBJ2-7, with 10 nucleotides matching TRBD1. Germline V lookup: CDR1 MDHEN, CDR2 SYDVKM. The length of the CDR3 is 15 residues. Losses at the gene ends were 10 bases for V and 0 bases for J; bases not matched to a gene: 9. The CDR3: CAIQRDRGPSYEQYF. The CDR3 nucleotides read TGTGCCATACAACGGGACAGGGGACCCTCCTACGAGCAGTACTTC.

This clonotype was detected only a few times. The V call is TRBV20-1, the J call TRBJ1-5, with 8 bases that match TRBD1. Germline V lookup: CDR1 DFQATT, CDR2 SNEGSKA (reference sequence). Trimming at V came to 3 bases and at J to 5 bases, leaving 3 bases not matched to a gene. The CDR3 loop spans 13 amino acids. In DNA, the CDR3 is TGCAGTGCTAGGCGACAGGGGTATCAGCCCCAGCATTTT. Its translation: CSARRQGYQPQHF.

The chain links TRBV10-3 to TRBJ2-1, with 7 bases matching TRBD2. Near its end, the DNA agrees better with TRBJ2-7, so the J call may be wrong. Per the germline V gene, CDR1 is ENHRY and CDR2 is SYGVKD. CDR3 size: 15 residues. The CDR3: CAISDPREKGYEQYF. In nucleotides, the CDR3 is TGTGCCATCAGTGACCCGCGGGAGAAAGGATACGAGCAGTACTTC.

This rearrangement joins TRBV10-3 to TRBJ2-3, with 14 bases identical to TRBD2. Trimming took 5 bases from V and 4 from J; bases not matched to a gene: 11. CDR1 and CDR2 (germline): ENHRY, SYGVKD. The length of the CDR3 is 18 residues. CDR3 bases: TGTGCCATCAGTAAAGCCGGGACTAGCGGGAGTGGGGCAGATACGCAGTATTTT. Its translation: CAISKAGTSGSGADTQYF.

Details on this clonotype: The germline gene is not matched at one end of the junction; a read error may be the cause. The rearrangement uses TRBV18 and TRBJ2-7; 10 bases fit TRBD1. The CDR3 totals 15 residues. Germline V CDR1 and CDR2: KGHSH, LQKENI. CDR3 nucleotide sequence: TGTACCAGCTCACCACCGGGGACAGGGGATTACGAGCAGTACTTC. Translating it yields CTSSPPGTGDYEQYF.

This clonotype has only a few counts. This rearrangement joins TRBV19 to TRBJ2-1; D gene unclear. Between the trimmed V and J ends, which lost 3 bases and 4 bases, there was a span of 7 bases. The CDR3 is made up of 13 amino acids. CDR1 is LNHDA, CDR2 SQIVND, per germline (reference sequence). The CDR3 coding sequence is TGTGCCAGTAGTATTCCCTTATACAATGAGCAGTTCTTC. Amino acids: CASSIPLYNEQFF.

The chain has TRBV24-1 and TRBJ1-2, with D uncertain. Trimming took 5 bases from V and 0 from J, leaving 9 bases between them. The germline V gene encodes CDR1 KGHDR and CDR2 SFDVKD. This CDR3 has 14 residues. The CDR3 bases are TGTGCCACCAGTGGCGCGGGTGCTAACTATGGCTACACCTTC. Its protein product is CATSGAGANYGYTF.

The V call is TRBV7-6, the J call TRBJ2-5, with TRBD1 matching over 7 bases. The CDR3 has 16 residues. V was clipped by 5 bases and J by 3 bases; unmatched bases: 12. The germline gives CDR1 SGHVS, CDR2 FNYEAQ. The CDR3 region is CASSHSKTTGEETQYF. CDR3 bases: TGTGCCAGCAGCCATAGTAAGACAACAGGGGAAGAGACCCAGTACTTC.

CDR3 region: CASSFGGNNEKLFF. In DNA form, the CDR3 reads TGTGCCAGCAGTTTTGGGGGCAACAATGAAAAACTGTTTTTT. The V and J genes are TRBV28 and TRBJ1-4; D may be TRBD1 (6 bases). CDR1 is MDHEN, CDR2 SYDVKM, per germline. V gave up 3 bases and J gave up 5 bases, with 10 bases separating them. The CDR3 has 14 residues.

A few counts support this clonotype. This chain connects TRBV20-1 to TRBJ1-5, with a weak D call TRBD1 (5 bases). V gave up 3 bases and J gave up 7 bases, with 16 bases separating them. Germline CDR1 is DFQATT and CDR2 is SNEGSKA (reference sequence). CDR3 size: 14 residues. The CDR3 region is CSASPSRQRQPQHF. The CDR3 nucleotides read TGCAGTGCTAGCCCCTCCAGACAGCGACAGCCCCAGCATTTT.

This clonotype showed up just a few times. One junction end disagrees with the germline gene, perhaps due to a read error. The V and J genes are TRBV28 and TRBJ2-5; 10 bases are shared with TRBD1. Germline V gene sequence: CDR1 MDHEN, CDR2 SYDVKM. The CDR3 covers 12 residues. CDR3 sequence reads: CASRTAGQGKQF. DNA for the CDR3: TGTGCCAGCAGGACAGCGGGACAGGGGAAACAATTC.

The V call is TRBV6-5, the J call TRBJ2-5; D is ambiguous. Germline CDR1 is MNHEY and CDR2 is SVGAGI. This CDR3 spans 16 amino acids. V was cut by 2 bases and J by 0 bases, with 13 bases left in between. CDR3 bases: TGTGCCAGCAGTTACGACCCATCAAGTAACCAAGAGACCCAGTACTTC. Its protein is CASSYDPSSNQETQYF.

The chain recombines TRBV6-6 with TRBJ2-7; TRBD2 matches at 7 bases. Germline CDR1 MNHNY, CDR2 SVGAGI (reference sequence). The CDR3 consists of 15 residues. The V and J ends lost 2 bases and 3 bases, in that order; junction bases with no gene match: 7. The chain's CDR3 is CASSYPPAGVYEQYF. DNA of the CDR3: TGTGCCAGCAGTTACCCTCCCGCGGGGGTCTACGAGCAGTACTTC.

This clonotype was found a few times. The CDR3 region has the DNA TGTGCCAGCAGTTTACACAGGACAGGGGTTGGAAACACCATATATTTT. Translating it yields CASSLHRTGVGNTIYF. The chain carries TRBV28 and TRBJ1-3; 9 nucleotides align to TRBD1. The CDR3 extends over 16 amino acids. Trimming took 2 bases from V and 3 from J; bases not matched to a gene: 5. Per germline, CDR1 MDHEN and CDR2 SYDVKM.

This clonotype was observed a few times. V gene TRBV7-2 combines with J gene TRBJ2-7; 7 positions match TRBD2. The J call could be wrong; TRBJ2-1 is a better fit for the DNA end. The CDR3 consists of 14 residues. Germline CDR1 SGHTA, CDR2 FQGNSA. The CDR3 reads CASSLEAGQNEQFF. In DNA, the CDR3 is TGTGCCAGCAGCTTAGAAGCGGGGCAGAATGAGCAGTTCTTC.

Remarks on this clonotype: An end of the junction differs from the germline gene, which may be a read error. The chain couples TRBV2 to TRBJ1-1; D uncertain. This CDR3 is built from 13 residues. The germline CDR1 and CDR2 sequences are SNHLY and FYNNEI. For the CDR3, the DNA is TGTGCCAGCAGTGAGCAGCTGAACACTGAAGCTCTCTTT. This gives the protein CASSEQLNTEALF.

This chain joins TRBV7-2 and TRBJ2-1; tentatively, D is TRBD2 (5 bases). There are 13 residues in the CDR3. Deletions cut 5 bases from V and 5 bases from J, with 10 bases between. Germline V gene sequence: CDR1 SGHTA, CDR2 FQGNSA. CDR3 in amino acids: CASSVRENNEQFF. The CDR3 nucleotides are TGTGCCAGCAGCGTAAGGGAGAACAATGAGCAGTTCTTC.

Only a few counts were recorded for this clonotype. The genes are TRBV7-2 and TRBJ2-7, with 7 bases aligning to TRBD2. The CDR3 covers 15 residues. V lost 2 bases, J lost 4 bases, and 8 bases stayed unmatched. Germline V CDR1 and CDR2: SGHTA, FQGNSA. CDR3 in DNA: TGTGCCAGCAGCTTAACCGGTAGCGGGTTATACGAGCAGTACTTC. Its protein is CASSLTGSGLYEQYF.

This clonotype has only a few counts. The rearrangement uses TRBV5-1 and TRBJ1-5; a possible D gene is TRBD1 (5 bases). This CDR3 spans 15 amino acids. Per germline, CDR1 SGHRS and CDR2 YFSETQ. The germline V and J ends were trimmed by 0 bases and 1 base, with 8 bases remaining between them. CDR3 loop: CASSLGDHSNQPQHF. CDR3 sequence (DNA): TGCGCCAGCAGCTTGGGGGACCACAGCAATCAGCCCCAGCATTTT. The whole variable domain, remainder taken from reference TRBV5-1 and TRBJ1-5, is KAGVTQTPRYLIKTRGQQVTLSCSPISGHRSVSWYQQTPGQGLQFLFEYFSETQRNKGNFPGRFSGRQFSNSRSEMNVSTLELGDSALYLCASSLGDHSNQPQHFGDGTRLSIL.

This chain uses TRBV28 with TRBJ2-7; the D gene is possibly TRBD1 (5 bases). This CDR3 has 14 amino acids. Germline CDR1 MDHEN, CDR2 SYDVKM. Trimming took off 4 bases at V and 3 bases at J, with 13 bases between the two ends. CDR3 loop: CASSSLAGCYEQYF. CDR3 coding DNA: TGTGCCAGCAGTTCCCTGGCAGGGTGCTACGAGCAGTACTTC.

This clonotype was seen more than once but under ten times. The rearrangement uses TRBV5-1 and TRBJ1-3; D remains unclear. The germline CDR1 and CDR2 sequences are SGHRS and YFSETQ. The CDR3 has 14 residues. With 4 bases removed from V and 0 bases from J, the gap between germline ends came to 8 bases. CDR3 DNA: TGCGCCAGCAGCAGCACTTCCTCTGGAAACACCATATATTTT. It codes for CASSSTSSGNTIYF.

This clonotype showed up just a few times. The chain combines TRBV29-1 with TRBJ2-7; D is unclear. Trimming took 5 bases from V and 2 from J, leaving 13 bases between them. In germline, CDR1 is SQVTM, CDR2 ANQGSEA. CDR3 length: 13 residues. This CDR3 reads CSVLWTETYEQYF. The CDR3 bases are TGCAGCGTTTTATGGACGGAGACCTACGAGCAGTACTTC.

The rearrangement links TRBV20-1 to TRBJ2-1, with TRBD2 identical over 11 bases. In germline, CDR1 is DFQATT, CDR2 SNEGSKA (reference sequence). CDR3 length equals 13 residues. In DNA form, the CDR3 reads TGCTCCCGGAACAGCCGACTAGCGGGAGAGCAGTTCTTC. Translation: CSRNSRLAGEQFF.

This clonotype was observed a few times. The CDR3 end shows no conserved phenylalanine or tryptophan, and so a read error is likely. The chain uses TRBV27 and TRBJ2-2; TRBD1 is a possible D gene (7 bases). CDR1 and CDR2 (germline): MNHEY, SMNVEV (reference sequence). Trimming removed 5 bases at V and 6 bases at J, with 22 bases between. The CDR3 sequence is 17 residues long. The CDR3 DNA sequence: TGTGCCAGCAGTGCCTCGTCCGACAGGGAGGCGGCCGGGGAGCTGTTTCTT. This encodes CASSASSDREAAGELFL.

The chain recombines TRBV12-3 or TRBV12-4 with TRBJ2-3; a possible D gene is TRBD1 (6 bases). The ends were cut back, 5 bases at V and 2 bases at J, with 14 bases in the middle. The CDR3 totals 15 residues. DNA for the CDR3: TGTGCCAGCAGTAACAGGGAAATTCACACAGATACGCAGTATTTT. Its translation: CASSNREIHTDTQYF.

This clonotype was seen only a few times. The junction and the germline gene differ at one end; a read error may be behind it. This chain connects TRBV27 to TRBJ2-7; 10 bases line up with TRBD1. The CDR3 is made up of 14 amino acids. CDR1 and CDR2 from the germline V gene are MNHEY and SMNVEV (reference sequence). The CDR3 DNA reads as TGTGCCAGCAGTTCGGGACAGGGGCCCTACGAGCAGCACTTC. Protein sequence: CASSSGQGPYEQHF.

V gene TRBV4-3 combines with J gene TRBJ2-7; D might be TRBD1 or TRBD2, each matching 5 bases. Germline-derived CDR1 and CDR2 are LGHNA and YSLEER. This CDR3 comprises 15 residues. Trimming shortened V by 0 bases and J by 0 bases, and 9 bases separated the two germline ends. CDR3 nucleotides: TGCGCCAGCAGCCAAGATTGGGGGAGCTCCTACGAGCAGTACTTC. It translates to CASSQDWGSSYEQYF.